Below are 21 T cell receptor beta chains sequenced from a single sample in a study of blood T cell repertoires in COVID-19. The method was immunoSEQ multiplex PCR; TCRdb's version includes in-frame clones alone and lacks a portion of them. The data hold 75,000 to 95,000 clones, with roughly four fifths observed a single time. Material for sequencing was peripheral blood. These receptors originate from a man aged 55-75 years with acute or convalescent COVID-19.

The chain has TRBV12-3 or TRBV12-4 and TRBJ2-3; 16 bases are a match to TRBD2. This CDR3 has 13 residues. Losses at the gene ends were 8 bases for V and 14 bases for J; bases not matched to a gene: 7. CDR3 DNA sequence: TGTGCCAGCGGTCCGGGACTAGCGGGGGGGTGGTATTTT. Amino acid sequence: CASGPGLAGGWYF.

V is TRBV2 and J is TRBJ2-7, with TRBD1 as a possible D gene (5 bases). The CDR3 is 14 amino acids. Trimming took off 3 bases at V and 0 bases at J, with 9 bases between the two ends. Germline values: CDR1 SNHLY, CDR2 FYNNEI. Here the CDR3 reads CASSEFQGSYEQYF. The DNA of the CDR3 is TGTGCCAGCAGTGAGTTCCAGGGCTCCTACGAGCAGTACTTC.

This clone has just one count. This same CDR3 is encoded by further DNA sequences in the sample. V usage is TRBV18 and J usage is TRBJ2-7; TRBD1 matches at 7 bases. The ends lost 3 bases at V and 2 bases at J; junction bases unmatched: 1. In germline, CDR1 is KGHSH, CDR2 LQKENI. The CDR3 spans 13 residues. The CDR3 DNA is TGTGCCAGCTCACCGCAGGGGGCCTACGAGCAGTACTTC. This encodes CASSPQGAYEQYF.

The chain combines TRBV13 with TRBJ1-1; the D is unclear. V was shortened by 1 base and J by 4 bases, with 10 bases between the two germline ends. The CDR3 contains 14 residues. The germline V gene encodes CDR1 PRHDT and CDR2 FYEKMQ (reference sequence). CDR3 sequence reads: CASSLARGSTEAFF. The CDR3 DNA reads TGTGCCAGCAGCTTAGCACGGGGTTCCACTGAAGCTTTCTTT.

The rearrangement joins TRBV27 to TRBJ1-1; TRBD1 matches 8 bases. Germline-derived CDR1 and CDR2 are MNHEY and SMNVEV (reference sequence). The CDR3 length is 13 residues. With V trimmed by 6 bases and J by 4 bases, 4 bases remained unmatched. The DNA of the CDR3 is TGTGCCAGCAGCCTTACAGGGGGCACTGAAGCTTTCTTT. Protein product: CASSLTGGTEAFF.

The genes are TRBV12-3 or TRBV12-4 and TRBJ1-3; D is ambiguous. Trimming removed 5 bases at V and 4 bases at J, with 9 bases between. This CDR3 has 13 amino acids. CDR3 region: CASSLAGGNTIYF. CDR3 nucleotide sequence: TGTGCCAGCAGTCTCGCGGGGGGAAACACCATATATTTT.

The genes are TRBV3-1 (or the pseudogene TRBV3-2) and TRBJ2-7; no reliable D call. Germline CDR1 LGHDT, CDR2 YNNKEL (reference sequence). The CDR3 length is 16 residues. The V and J ends lost 0 bases and 4 bases respectively, with 16 bases between them. The CDR3 region is CASSQDAGTPLYEQYF. The CDR3 bases are TGTGCCAGCAGCCAAGATGCCGGTACTCCTCTATACGAGCAGTACTTC.

The V and J genes are TRBV5-8 and TRBJ2-6, with D tentatively TRBD1 (6 bases). The CDR3 has 15 amino acids. V lost 4 bases to trimming and J lost 0 bases, with 8 bases between them. Germline values: CDR1 SGHTS, CDR2 YDEGEE. The CDR3 DNA follows: TGTGCCAGCAGCCAACAGGGCTCTGGGGCCAACGTCCTGACTTTC. It translates to CASSQQGSGANVLTF.

This clone was recorded a few times. This chain connects TRBV19 to TRBJ1-2, with 7 bases aligning to TRBD1. J was trimmed by 0 bases and V by 2 bases; bases with no gene match: 3. The CDR3 runs to 15 residues. Germline V gene lookup returns CDR1 LNHDA and CDR2 SQIVND (reference sequence). CDR3 in amino acids: CASSITGVANYGYTF. CDR3 DNA sequence: TGTGCCAGTAGTATAACAGGGGTAGCTAACTATGGCTACACCTTC.

The chain links TRBV7-3 to TRBJ2-1; TRBD2 matches 11 bases. CDR1 is SGHTA, CDR2 FQGTGA, per germline. J was trimmed by 5 bases and V by 5 bases; bases with no gene match: 2. This CDR3 has 14 residues. The CDR3 protein is CASSVSGGDNEQFF. The CDR3, as DNA: TGTGCCAGCAGCGTTAGCGGGGGGGACAATGAGCAGTTCTTC.

This clone was detected once. The J gene is TRBJ1-4, the V gene TRBV29-1; TRBD1 matches at 8 bases. Per germline, CDR1 SQVTM and CDR2 ANQGSEA. V shed 7 bases and J 8 bases; nucleotides not matched to a gene: 9. The CDR3 sequence is 13 residues long. CDR3 protein: CSGLQGAQEKLFF. The CDR3 region has the DNA TGCAGCGGCCTCCAGGGGGCTCAGGAAAAACTGTTTTTT.

This clone was found once. J is TRBJ2-2 and V is TRBV29-1; the D gene is possibly TRBD1 (5 bases). The CDR3 is 12 amino acids. Trimming took 7 bases from V and 4 from J, leaving 10 bases between them. Germline CDR1 SQVTM, CDR2 ANQGSEA. CDR3 sequence reads: CSGGHATGELFF. In DNA form, the CDR3 reads TGCAGCGGAGGACATGCCACCGGGGAGCTGTTTTTT.

V usage is TRBV5-1 and J usage is TRBJ2-7, with TRBD1 matching over 7 bases. Germline values: CDR1 SGHRS, CDR2 YFSETQ. This CDR3 spans 15 amino acids. Trimming removed 8 bases from V and 5 bases from J; junction bases left unmatched: 16. CDR3: CASSDHGTAGDEQYF. In nucleotides, the CDR3 is TGCGCCAGTTCAGATCACGGGACAGCCGGGGACGAGCAGTACTTC.

The chain is built from TRBV2 and TRBJ1-5, with 7 nucleotides matching TRBD1. The V gene end was trimmed by 3 bases and the J gene end by 5 bases; junction bases not matched to a gene: 7. Germline V gene lookup returns CDR1 SNHLY and CDR2 FYNNEI. The CDR3 runs to 15 residues. In DNA, the CDR3 is TGTGCCAGCAGTGACCAGACAGGGTCACATCAGCCCCAGCATTTT. It is translated as CASSDQTGSHQPQHF.

This clone has a single count. The V and J genes are TRBV6-5 and TRBJ1-2; TRBD1 matches 8 bases. V dropped 5 bases and J dropped 5; count of bases not matched to a gene: 7. This CDR3 region has 14 residues. From germline, CDR1 is MNHEY and CDR2 SVGAGI. Here the CDR3 DNA reads TGTGCCAGCAGTCTGGACAGGGCCCTTTATGGCTACACCTTC. Protein: CASSLDRALYGYTF.

This clone was seen a few times. The chain links TRBV5-1 to TRBJ1-2; no firm D call. CDR1 is SGHRS and CDR2 is YFSETQ in the germline V gene. Trimming shortened V by 3 bases and J by 8 bases, and 23 bases separated the two germline ends. The CDR3 has 16 residues. CDR3 region: CASSSKLTEVPGGYTF. In nucleotides, the CDR3 is TGCGCCAGCAGCTCCAAGCTTACGGAAGTCCCGGGGGGCTACACCTTC. Supplemented by reference TRBV5-1 and TRBJ1-2, the full variable domain reads KAGVTQTPRYLIKTRGQQVTLSCSPISGHRSVSWYQQTPGQGLQFLFEYFSETQRNKGNFPGRFSGRQFSNSRSEMNVSTLELGDSALYLCASSSKLTEVPGGYTFGSGTRLTVV.

The chain employs TRBV12-3 or TRBV12-4 and TRBJ1-1; maybe TRBD1 (6 bases). V was cut by 3 bases and J by 3 bases, with 8 bases left in between. The CDR3 consists of 13 residues. The CDR3: CASSFRGYTEAFF. Written as DNA, the CDR3 is TGTGCCAGCAGTTTCAGGGGATACACTGAAGCTTTCTTT.

This clone was found once. The chain is built from TRBV29-1 and TRBJ2-1; the D gene is possibly TRBD2 (7 bases). V lost 8 bases to trimming and J lost 7 bases, with 21 bases between them. In germline, CDR1 is SQVTM, CDR2 ANQGSEA. The CDR3 extends over 14 amino acids. CDR3 sequence (DNA): TGCAGCTCGCGGGGTGAGGGAGGGGGGAATGAGCAGTTCTTC. This sequence encodes CSSRGEGGGNEQFF.

CDR3: CASSPSWQGAFMGEAFF. The CDR3 nucleotides read TGCGCCAGCAGCCCAAGTTGGCAGGGGGCGTTCATGGGGGAAGCTTTCTTT. This rearrangement joins TRBV4-3 to TRBJ1-1, with 8 positions matching TRBD1. The ends lost 4 bases at V and 8 bases at J; junction bases unmatched: 18. The CDR3 sequence is 17 residues long. CDR1 and CDR2 (germline): LGHNA, YSLEER.

This chain uses TRBV6-5 with TRBJ1-1; TRBD1 might be the D (6 bases). Deletions cut 8 bases from V and 3 bases from J, with 16 bases between. Germline V gene sequence: CDR1 MNHEY, CDR2 SVGAGI. The CDR3 runs 14 residues. CDR3 nucleotide sequence: TGTGCCAGCCTCCCCCCAGGGGCGCACACTGAAGCTTTCTTT. Its protein product is CASLPPGAHTEAFF.

This chain joins TRBV18 and TRBJ1-3; D gene ambiguous. The CDR3 loop spans 18 amino acids. CDR1 KGHSH and CDR2 LQKENI come from the germline V gene. V lost 4 bases, J lost 4 bases, and 23 bases lay in between. The CDR3 region has the DNA TGTGCCAGCTCACTGAGAAGCGGTATCGGAGGGCGAGGAAACACCATATATTTT. Its translation: CASSLRSGIGGRGNTIYF.